The present T cell receptor (beta chain) was sequenced within a study of T-cell memory formation after mild COVID-19. The CDR3 consists of 13 residues. V lost 1 base, J lost 7 bases, and 8 bases lay in between. CDR1 and CDR2 (germline): SGHVS, FQNEAQ. TCRdb re-called the 5' RACE reads through MiXCR, storing one row per CDR3 protein. Among 500,000 to 650,000 distinct CDR3 sequences listed, roughly 20% were seen once. Whole-study results and caveats: Pre-infection memory carried some responding clones, suggesting that cross-reactive memory joined.

A remark on this clonotype: Its antigen is unidentified.

This sequence joins TRBV7-8 and TRBJ1-5; D uncertain. This TCR was sampled from an adult woman who had mild COVID-19 (a few samples of this study predate the infection). Cell type and time point are not known. Sequencing used PBMCs or a T cell subset sorted from them (not recorded which). As DNA, the CDR3 is TGTGCCAGCAGCTTAGTCCTTGACCAGCCCCAGCATTTT. Translating it yields CASSLVLDQPQHF.